The 2 T cell receptor beta chains reported below all come from one sample, sequenced in a study of blood T cell repertoires in COVID-19. Data came from immunoSEQ multiplex PCR; TCRdb stores just in-frame clones and leaves some out. In the table there are 150,000 to 160,000 clones, about four fifths of which are singletons. Sequencing was performed on peripheral blood. The receptors come from a man aged 60-69 years with acute or convalescent COVID-19.

There are a few counts of this clone. V usage is TRBV7-2 and J usage is TRBJ1-5; 7 nucleotides agree with TRBD1. This CDR3 region has 14 residues. V gave up 5 bases and J gave up 3 bases; unmatched junction bases: 4. Germline values: CDR1 SGHTA, CDR2 FQGNSA. In DNA, the CDR3 is TGTGCCAGCAGCCAGGACAGGTACAATCAGCCCCAGCATTTT. Translation: CASSQDRYNQPQHF.

The chain combines TRBV6-5 with TRBJ2-7; TRBD1 matches 9 bases. This CDR3 comprises 14 residues. The ends lost 2 bases at V and 6 bases at J; junction bases unmatched: 5. From germline, CDR1 is MNHEY and CDR2 SVGAGI. CDR3 amino acids: CASSYDRGWSEQYF. The CDR3 bases are TGTGCCAGCAGTTACGACAGGGGGTGGTCCGAGCAGTACTTC.